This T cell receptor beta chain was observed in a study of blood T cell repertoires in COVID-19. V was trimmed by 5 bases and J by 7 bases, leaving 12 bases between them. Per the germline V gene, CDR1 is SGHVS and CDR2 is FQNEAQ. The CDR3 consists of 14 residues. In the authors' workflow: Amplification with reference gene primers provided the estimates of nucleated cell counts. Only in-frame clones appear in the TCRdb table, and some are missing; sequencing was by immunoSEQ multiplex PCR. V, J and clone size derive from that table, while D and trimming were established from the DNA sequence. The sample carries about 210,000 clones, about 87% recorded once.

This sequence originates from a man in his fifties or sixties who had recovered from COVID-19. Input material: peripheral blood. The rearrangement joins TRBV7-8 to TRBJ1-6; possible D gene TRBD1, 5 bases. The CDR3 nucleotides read TGTGCCAGCAGCCCTTTCAGGGTCAATTCACCCCTCCACTTT. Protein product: CASSPFRVNSPLHF.